This TCR beta chain was sequenced during a study of memory CD4+ T cells and cytomegalovirus serostatus. Study findings and constraints: About 40% of the roughly 160 known CMV-associated TCRbeta sequences appeared in CD4+ memory. A US-trained random forest predicted CMV serostatus with median AUC around 0.91.

Study processing details: Out-of-frame sequences were removed, leaving around 2.2 million distinct TCRbeta sequences. Assay: immunoSEQ multiplex PCR; the TCRdb copy retains only in-frame clones and omits some. The V and J calls and clone size were taken over from that table, and D and trimming were inferred from the DNA. Here the sample spans tens of thousands of clones, about 73% being singletons. Germline V lookup: CDR1 MNHNS, CDR2 SASEGT. With 8 bases clipped from V and 1 base from J, the junction kept 2 bases outside the gene matches. The CDR3 runs to 14 residues. Single viable CD3+CD4+CD8-CD45RO+ cells were sorted as the memory CD4+ T cells. Serostatus was set by detecting CMV pp150, pp28, p38, p52 IgG. In regard to this clone: The antigen remains unidentified.

The sequenced material came from memory CD4+ T cells from blood. The V call is TRBV6-1, the J call TRBJ1-3; 10 bases line up with TRBD1. The TCR was taken from an adult in good health and CMV-seronegative. CDR3 bases: TGTGCCAGCCGACAGGGGGCTTCTGGAAACACCATATATTTT. Protein: CASRQGASGNTIYF.